These T cell receptor beta chains were read from a single sample in a study of CD8+CD57+ T cells in acquired aplastic anemia. TCRdb reprocessed the reads via MiXCR and lists one record per CDR3 protein. The data hold about 81,000 distinct CDR3 sequences, with about 45% observed a single time. Sequenced sample: sorted CD4+, CD8+, or CD8+CD57+ T cells (not recorded which) from PBMCs. These receptors were obtained from a human donor in good health, serving as a control. Both conserved end residues are part of each CDR3.

v_gene	j_gene	CDR3aa
TRBV4-3	TRBJ2-7	CASSHERGDSYEQYF
TRBV7-3	TRBJ2-3	CASSSAGLAADTQYF
TRBV10-3	TRBJ1-1	CAISRNTGAGPEAFF
TRBV16	TRBJ2-1	CASSPVGYNEQFF
TRBV6-5	TRBJ1-2	CASSYAQGPYGYTF
TRBV10-3	TRBJ1-2	CASSLTRNYGYTF
TRBV13	TRBJ2-2	CASSPRADYTGELFF
TRBV20-1	TRBJ2-1	CSARGYNEQFF
TRBV12-3/TRBV12-4	TRBJ1-2	CASSTTREGGYTF
TRBV19	TRBJ1-5	CASSIGRVSNQPQHF
TRBV13	TRBJ2-5	CASSLLGEPLQETQYF
TRBV11-2	TRBJ2-5	CASSFAAPQYF
TRBV3-1	TRBJ2-3	CASSQGTPTATDTQYF
TRBV2	TRBJ2-3	CAGGPGGGTDTQYF
TRBV20-1	TRBJ1-2	CSARGAPRGGYTF
TRBV30	TRBJ2-5	CAWSVPPLGETQYF
TRBV28	TRBJ2-7	CASSFSLSYEQYF
TRBV27	TRBJ1-5	CASSTVNQPQHF
TRBV20-1	TRBJ1-1	CSAIRQGINTEAFF
TRBV11-1	TRBJ2-1	CASSPRTLLDYNEQFF
TRBV9	TRBJ1-6	CASSVVGGVNSPLHF
TRBV2	TRBJ2-7	CASSEQGQSYEQYF
TRBV27	TRBJ1-2	CASSLATEGEHYGYTF
TRBV2	TRBJ1-5	CASNGLGSNQPQHF
TRBV9	TRBJ2-1	CASSVGGSGGAGEQFF
TRBV3-1	TRBJ1-1	CASSQDIGGLGNTEAFF
TRBV29-1	TRBJ2-7	CSVEVGRTDRSYEQYF
TRBV29-1	TRBJ2-5	CSGRTSGRRETQYF
TRBV20-1	TRBJ1-2	CSARDRTGSGYTF
TRBV24-1	TRBJ2-3	CATSDLNELTDTQYF
TRBV25-1	TRBJ2-3	CASSQQGLAGSGDTQYF
TRBV24-1	TRBJ2-2	CATSDYPGTDNTGELFF
TRBV7-2	TRBJ2-7	CASSLGGRGEQYF
TRBV29-1	TRBJ2-7	CSVGGADRGYYEQYF
TRBV6-1	TRBJ2-7	CASSPLAGLTLEQYF
TRBV10-3	TRBJ1-6	CAISAGTGSGSPLHF
TRBV25-1	TRBJ1-6	CASSVGSGSGSPLHF
TRBV5-1	TRBJ1-1	CASSLEGGSTEALF
TRBV25-1	TRBJ2-1	CASIPGTGTNEQFF
TRBV6-2/TRBV6-3	TRBJ2-1	CASSYSSGTRGNEQFF
TRBV7-9	TRBJ2-5	CASSLGTGGLQETQYF
TRBV15	TRBJ1-6	CATSRDRRQGISPLHF
TRBV2	TRBJ2-7	CASSERSYEQYF
TRBV11-1	TRBJ2-1	CASTNKAKGNEQFF
TRBV7-9	TRBJ2-2	CASSLGPGAAGELFF
TRBV9	TRBJ1-5	CASSVDGGNQPQHF
TRBV20-1	TRBJ2-7	CSASPDRGVSYEQYF
TRBV12-3/TRBV12-4	TRBJ1-4	CASSFGDNEKLFF
TRBV3-1	TRBJ2-7	CASSQDLASYEQYF
TRBV19	TRBJ1-1	CASTPTLNTEAFF